The rows below give T cell receptor beta chains drawn from one sample of a study of persistence of HIV-infected CD4 T cells. Profiled with immunoSEQ multiplex PCR; TCRdb holds only in-frame clones, not every one. The repertoire holds about 45,000 clones, with 85% to 90% as singletons. These receptors lack a known antigen. Sample: CD4+ T cells sorted from PBMCs after roughly 20-hour stimulation, taken from a patient who received antiretroviral therapy. The receptors stem from an adult woman with HIV who was CMV-seropositive. Each CDR3 is given with its conserved first and last residue. D genes are given only for firm matches. Size tells how often a clone was seen (once, few, many) or the class of an expanded clone, and some rows leave it out.

v_call: TRBV9; d_call: TRBD2; clone_size: NA; j_call: TRBJ2-3; cdr3_nt: TGTGCCAGCAGCGCGAGGGTAACGGCGGGGGGGCCTACGCAGTATTTT; cdr3_aa: CASSARVTAGGPTQYF
v_call: TRBV6-1; d_call: NA; clone_size: NA; j_call: TRBJ2-7; cdr3_nt: TGTGCCAGCAGTGAACGCAGATACGAGCAGTACTTC; cdr3_aa: CASSERRYEQYF
v_call: TRBV28; d_call: NA; clone_size: NA; j_call: TRBJ1-3; cdr3_nt: TGTGCCAGCAGTCCCCAGGGAGCGGGTCTCGATGGCACCATATATTTT; cdr3_aa: CASSPQGAGLDGTIYF
v_call: TRBV25-1; d_call: TRBD2; clone_size: NA; j_call: TRBJ2-2; cdr3_nt: TGTGCCAGCAGTCCCCGACTAGCGGGGACCGGGGAGCTGTTTTTT; cdr3_aa: CASSPRLAGTGELFF
v_call: TRBV7-3; d_call: TRBD2; clone_size: NA; j_call: TRBJ2-3; cdr3_nt: TGTGCCAGCAGCCCTAGGACTAGCGGGACCCCGGCGAGAGATACGCAGTATTTT; cdr3_aa: CASSPRTSGTPARDTQYF
v_call: TRBV29-1; d_call: NA; clone_size: NA; j_call: TRBJ1-1; cdr3_nt: TGCAGCGTTGAAGGCCGGGGGGTTGCTGAAGCTTTCTTT; cdr3_aa: CSVEGRGVAEAFF
v_call: TRBV24-1; d_call: NA; clone_size: NA; j_call: TRBJ1-2; cdr3_nt: TGTGCCACCAGCCCTCCGGAGGCACACTATGGCTACACCTTC; cdr3_aa: CATSPPEAHYGYTF
v_call: TRBV28; d_call: NA; clone_size: NA; j_call: TRBJ2-7; cdr3_nt: TGTGCCAGCAGTACGGCTCTCGAGCAGTACTTC; cdr3_aa: CASSTALEQYF
v_call: TRBV18; d_call: NA; clone_size: NA; j_call: TRBJ2-2; cdr3_nt: TGTGCCAGCTCACCTAAGCTGACCGGGGAGCTGTTTTTT; cdr3_aa: CASSPKLTGELFF
v_call: TRBV6-1; d_call: NA; clone_size: once; j_call: TRBJ1-2; cdr3_nt: TGTGCCAGCAGTGAAGTGGTGGCTAACTATGGCTACACCTTC; cdr3_aa: CASSEVVANYGYTF
v_call: TRBV12-5; d_call: TRBD1; clone_size: NA; j_call: TRBJ1-2; cdr3_nt: TGTGCTAGTGGTTTGGCACAGGGGGCAGGTGGCTACACCTTC; cdr3_aa: CASGLAQGAGGYTF
v_call: TRBV12-3/TRBV12-4; d_call: TRBD1; clone_size: NA; j_call: TRBJ2-7; cdr3_nt: TGTGCCAGCAGTTTAGGACAGGGAGTACACTTC; cdr3_aa: CASSLGQGVHF
v_call: TRBV5-1; d_call: TRBD2; clone_size: NA; j_call: TRBJ2-1; cdr3_nt: TGCGCCAGCAGCTCGACCGGGACTAGCGGTTACAATGAGCAGTTCTTC; cdr3_aa: CASSSTGTSGYNEQFF
v_call: TRBV27; d_call: NA; clone_size: NA; j_call: TRBJ1-1; cdr3_nt: TGTGCCAGCAGTTCCCCGGGGGCGGGGAACACTGAAGCTTTCTTT; cdr3_aa: CASSSPGAGNTEAFF
v_call: TRBV4-1; d_call: NA; clone_size: NA; j_call: TRBJ1-1; cdr3_nt: TGCGCCAGCAGCCAAGGCCTTGTCGCCTTGAACACTGAAGCTTTCTTT; cdr3_aa: CASSQGLVALNTEAFF
v_call: TRBV7-8; d_call: NA; clone_size: NA; j_call: TRBJ1-6; cdr3_nt: TGTGCCAGCAGCTTAAGAGGGTCCAATTCACCCCTCCACTTT; cdr3_aa: CASSLRGSNSPLHF
v_call: TRBV12-3/TRBV12-4; d_call: NA; clone_size: NA; j_call: TRBJ1-5; cdr3_nt: TGTGCCAGCAGCCGAGGTCAGCCCCAGCATTTT; cdr3_aa: CASSRGQPQHF
v_call: TRBV30; d_call: TRBD1; clone_size: NA; j_call: TRBJ1-6; cdr3_nt: TGTGCCTGGAGTAACCCACGAGGACAGGGGCTAAGCGTGAGGACCTATAATTCACCCCTCCACTTT; cdr3_aa: CAWSNPRGQGLSVRTYNSPLHF
v_call: TRBV7-2; d_call: TRBD2; clone_size: NA; j_call: TRBJ2-1; cdr3_nt: TGTGCCAGCAGCTTAGTGGTCCGTAGCGGGAACAATGAGCAGTTCTTC; cdr3_aa: CASSLVVRSGNNEQFF
v_call: TRBV10-1; d_call: NA; clone_size: NA; j_call: TRBJ1-2; cdr3_nt: TGCGCCAGCAGTGAGTCGAAACAGACTAACTATGGCTACACCTTC; cdr3_aa: CASSESKQTNYGYTF
v_call: TRBV30; d_call: NA; clone_size: NA; j_call: TRBJ1-2; cdr3_nt: TGTGCCTGGAGCCTAGGGGGGGCTAAGACCTATGGCTACACCTTC; cdr3_aa: CAWSLGGAKTYGYTF
v_call: TRBV2; d_call: TRBD2; clone_size: NA; j_call: TRBJ2-1; cdr3_nt: TGTGCCAGCAGTGAGCGGGGGTACAATGAGCAGTTCTTC; cdr3_aa: CASSERGYNEQFF
v_call: TRBV4-1; d_call: NA; clone_size: NA; j_call: TRBJ2-7; cdr3_nt: TGCGCCAGCAGCCAAGCGGGGGTAGACTACGAGCAGTACTTC; cdr3_aa: CASSQAGVDYEQYF
v_call: TRBV30; d_call: NA; clone_size: NA; j_call: TRBJ2-4; cdr3_nt: TGTGCCTGGAGTTCCGGTGGAGGGAAAAACATTCAGTACTTC; cdr3_aa: CAWSSGGGKNIQYF
v_call: TRBV28; d_call: NA; clone_size: NA; j_call: TRBJ2-7; cdr3_nt: TGTGCCAGCAGTTGGGGACCGTTATACGAGCAGTACTTC; cdr3_aa: CASSWGPLYEQYF
v_call: TRBV10-3; d_call: TRBD1; clone_size: NA; j_call: TRBJ2-2; cdr3_nt: TGTGCCATCAGTGGGGGACAGGAAGGCACCGGGGAGCTGTTTTTT; cdr3_aa: CAISGGQEGTGELFF
v_call: TRBV6-1; d_call: NA; clone_size: NA; j_call: TRBJ2-7; cdr3_nt: TGTGCCAGCAGTGAAGGATGGACCGACTCCCACTACGAGCAGTACTTC; cdr3_aa: CASSEGWTDSHYEQYF
v_call: TRBV10-3; d_call: TRBD1; clone_size: NA; j_call: TRBJ1-1; cdr3_nt: TGTGCCATCAGAAGGACAGGGGAATTCGGTAACACTGAAGCTTTCTTT; cdr3_aa: CAIRRTGEFGNTEAFF
v_call: TRBV27; d_call: TRBD1; clone_size: NA; j_call: TRBJ1-2; cdr3_nt: TGTGCCAGCAGTCTAACAGGACAGGGGAACTATGGCTACACCTTC; cdr3_aa: CASSLTGQGNYGYTF
v_call: TRBV5-4; d_call: TRBD1; clone_size: NA; j_call: TRBJ1-2; cdr3_nt: TGTGCCAGCAGCTTAAGAACAGGGGAGAATGGCTACACCTTC; cdr3_aa: CASSLRTGENGYTF
v_call: TRBV5-4; d_call: NA; clone_size: NA; j_call: TRBJ2-4; cdr3_nt: TGTGCCAGCAGCTTGAAGGGGGGGGCCAAAAACATTCAGTACTTC; cdr3_aa: CASSLKGGAKNIQYF
v_call: TRBV28; d_call: NA; clone_size: NA; j_call: TRBJ1-4; cdr3_nt: TGTGCCAGCAAGACTTCACAAGGGGATGAAAAACTGTTTTTT; cdr3_aa: CASKTSQGDEKLFF
v_call: TRBV28; d_call: NA; clone_size: few; j_call: TRBJ1-3; cdr3_nt: TGTGCCAGCAGTTTACCGGTCCGCTCTGGAAACACCATATATTTT; cdr3_aa: CASSLPVRSGNTIYF
v_call: TRBV2; d_call: TRBD1; clone_size: NA; j_call: TRBJ1-2; cdr3_nt: TGTGCCAGCAGTGACGCGACAGGGTATCAAGGCTACACCTTC; cdr3_aa: CASSDATGYQGYTF
v_call: TRBV19; d_call: TRBD1; clone_size: once; j_call: TRBJ2-5; cdr3_nt: TGTGCCAGTGCCAGGGGGCTCGGGGAGACCCAGTACTTC; cdr3_aa: CASARGLGETQYF
v_call: TRBV27; d_call: NA; clone_size: once; j_call: TRBJ2-1; cdr3_nt: TGTGCCAGCAGTTTCGGTAGGGCCTACAATGAGCAGTTCTTC; cdr3_aa: CASSFGRAYNEQFF
v_call: TRBV6-4; d_call: TRBD1; clone_size: NA; j_call: TRBJ1-1; cdr3_nt: TGTGCCAGCAGCAAGGACAGGGAGAGCACTGAAGCTTTCTTT; cdr3_aa: CASSKDRESTEAFF
v_call: TRBV4-1; d_call: TRBD1; clone_size: once; j_call: TRBJ1-6; cdr3_nt: TGCGCCAGCAGCCAGCTACCGACAGGGGGCGCCTACTTCGGGTCACCCCTCCACTTT; cdr3_aa: CASSQLPTGGAYFGSPLHF
v_call: TRBV10-3; d_call: TRBD1; clone_size: NA; j_call: TRBJ2-7; cdr3_nt: TGTGCCATCAACTCCAACAGGGGGCCCTACGAGCAGTACTTC; cdr3_aa: CAINSNRGPYEQYF
v_call: TRBV6-5; d_call: TRBD1; clone_size: once; j_call: TRBJ2-6; cdr3_nt: TGTGCCAGCAGTTACCTGACAGGGGCTGGGGCCAACGTCCTGACTTTC; cdr3_aa: CASSYLTGAGANVLTF
v_call: TRBV9; d_call: NA; clone_size: NA; j_call: TRBJ2-5; cdr3_nt: TGTGCCAGCAGCGTAAGGGGGGGGGAGACCCAGTACTTC; cdr3_aa: CASSVRGGETQYF
v_call: TRBV6-6; d_call: NA; clone_size: NA; j_call: TRBJ1-1; cdr3_nt: TGTGCCAGCAGTTACTCCGGGAGAGTCACTGAAGCTTTCTTT; cdr3_aa: CASSYSGRVTEAFF
v_call: TRBV18; d_call: NA; clone_size: NA; j_call: TRBJ2-5; cdr3_nt: TGTGCCAGCTCACCACCGTGGGAGAAGGGGACCCAGTACTTC; cdr3_aa: CASSPPWEKGTQYF
v_call: TRBV7-9; d_call: NA; clone_size: NA; j_call: TRBJ1-1; cdr3_nt: TGTGCCAGCAGCCTGGGATCTGCAGAAGCTTTCTTT; cdr3_aa: CASSLGSAEAFF
v_call: TRBV5-1; d_call: TRBD2; clone_size: NA; j_call: TRBJ2-3; cdr3_nt: TGCGCCAGCAGCTTGCTAGCGGGAGGCACAGATACGCAGTATTTT; cdr3_aa: CASSLLAGGTDTQYF